This passage covers 26 T cell receptor beta chains from one sample sequenced in a study of OX40 agonist ivuxolimab in advanced cancers. Produced via immunoSEQ multiplex PCR; TCRdb's table is partial and in-frame only. The table records approximately 30,000 clones, less than 90% of them present only once. The material sequenced was CD4+ or CD8+ T cells sorted from blood, taken in a trial of the OX40 agonist ivuxolimab. These receptors came from an adult with an advanced solid tumor such as melanoma, head and neck, liver or kidney cancer.

The chain couples TRBV5-8 to TRBJ1-1; tentatively, D is TRBD1 (5 bases). With 6 bases removed from V and 2 bases from J, the gap between germline ends came to 11 bases. Germline values: CDR1 SGHTS, CDR2 YDEGEE. The CDR3 has 13 amino acids. CDR3 amino acids: CASNIRGNTEAFF. CDR3 nucleotide sequence: TGTGCCAGCAATATAAGGGGAAACACTGAAGCTTTCTTT.

This rearrangement joins TRBV29-1 to TRBJ1-1; the D gene is possibly TRBD1 (6 bases). V was trimmed by 7 bases and J by 5 bases, leaving 8 bases between them. This CDR3 region has 10 residues. Germline loops: CDR1 SQVTM, CDR2 ANQGSEA. CDR3 in amino acids: CSARGTEAFF. CDR3 nucleotides: TGCAGCGCTAGGGGGACTGAAGCTTTCTTT.

J is TRBJ2-2 and V is TRBV27; D possibly corresponds to TRBD2 (6 bases). The CDR3 loop spans 17 amino acids. V was trimmed by 5 bases and J by 1 base, leaving 17 bases between them. CDR1 and CDR2 from the germline V gene are MNHEY and SMNVEV (reference sequence). The CDR3 reads CASSASVGGKNTGELFF. In nucleotides, the CDR3 is TGTGCCAGCAGTGCATCCGTCGGGGGTAAGAACACCGGGGAGCTGTTTTTT.

This clone was counted once. V gene TRBV6-1 combines with J gene TRBJ1-1; 10 bases are a match to TRBD1. The germline V gene has CDR1 MNHNS and CDR2 SASEGT. CDR3 length: 17 residues. Trimming took 4 bases from V and 4 from J; bases not matched to a gene: 12. This CDR3 is CASSGRDRGGLATEAFF. In DNA, the CDR3 is TGTGCCAGCAGTGGACGGGACAGGGGCGGATTAGCCACTGAAGCTTTCTTT.

This clone has only a few counts. The V and J genes are TRBV2 and TRBJ2-4; D uncertain. Trimming took 3 bases from V and 7 from J, leaving 10 bases between them. The CDR3 has 13 amino acids. Germline V lookup: CDR1 SNHLY, CDR2 FYNNEI. The CDR3 DNA follows: TGTGCCAGCAGTGACTGGGTGGGGAACATTCAGTACTTC. Residues: CASSDWVGNIQYF. Based on the CDR3 plus reference TRBV2 and TRBJ2-4, the full variable domain is EPEVTQTPSHQVTQMGQEVILRCVPISNHLYFYWYRQILGQKVEFLVSFYNNEISEKSEIFDDQFSVERPDGSNFTLKIRSTKLEDSAMYFCASSDWVGNIQYFGAGTRLSVL.

The gene calls are TRBV28 and TRBJ2-3, with 9 bases fitting TRBD2. The V gene's germline CDR1 is MDHEN and CDR2 SYDVKM. This CDR3 is 15 amino acids long. The V and J ends lost 3 bases and 2 bases, in that order; junction bases with no gene match: 3. The CDR3 sequence: CASSLGGGATDTQYF. CDR3 in DNA: TGTGCCAGCAGTTTGGGCGGGGGGGCCACAGATACGCAGTATTTT.

CDR3 sequence reads: CASSLAGGEQYF. CDR3 sequence (DNA): TGCGCCAGCAGCTTGGCTGGGGGCGAGCAGTACTTC. This chain connects TRBV5-1 to TRBJ2-7; D may be TRBD1 or TRBD2 (5 bases each). Per germline, CDR1 SGHRS and CDR2 YFSETQ. With 0 bases removed from V and 6 bases from J, the gap between germline ends came to 7 bases. The CDR3 runs to 12 residues.

The rearrangement uses TRBV5-1 and TRBJ2-7, with a possible D match to TRBD1 (5 bases). The CDR3 covers 13 residues. Germline CDR1 is SGHRS and CDR2 is YFSETQ. V was trimmed by 1 base and J by 7 bases, leaving 12 bases between them. DNA of the CDR3: TGCGCCAGCAGCTTGTTAGGGGTCGGGGAGCAGTACTTC. This codes for CASSLLGVGEQYF.

The CDR3 is CASSPYSPRTYGETQYF. CDR3 nucleotide sequence: TGTGCCAGCAGTCCGTATTCCCCCCGGACTTATGGGGAGACCCAGTACTTC. V is TRBV27 and J is TRBJ2-5, with TRBD2 as a possible D gene (5 bases). The CDR3 runs 17 residues. Between the trimmed V and J ends, which lost 5 bases and 5 bases, there was a span of 24 bases. Germline CDR1 reads MNHEY; CDR2 reads SMNVEV (reference sequence).

V usage is TRBV5-1 and J usage is TRBJ1-1, with D possibly matching TRBD1 (5 bases). The CDR3 contains 13 residues. From germline, CDR1 is SGHRS and CDR2 YFSETQ. Trimming stripped 0 bases from V and 6 bases from J, with 9 bases between. The CDR3 region has the DNA TGCGCCAGCAGCTTGGGACAGCGCGCTGAAGCTTTCTTT. This translates into CASSLGQRAEAFF.

The chain carries TRBV4-3 and TRBJ1-2; weak D call: TRBD1 (5 bases). This CDR3 spans 14 amino acids. CDR1 is LGHNA, CDR2 YSLEER, per germline. With 4 bases removed from V and 4 bases from J, the gap between germline ends came to 13 bases. CDR3 amino acids: CASSRRGEVYGYTF. Written as DNA, the CDR3 is TGCGCCAGCAGCCGACGAGGGGAGGTCTATGGCTACACCTTC.

The chain couples TRBV28 to TRBJ1-5; D ambiguous. The V end was cut by 3 bases, the J end by 2 bases, with 8 bases between. The CDR3 loop spans 14 amino acids. In germline, CDR1 is MDHEN, CDR2 SYDVKM. The CDR3 is CASSLPVGNQPQHF. The CDR3 nucleotides read TGTGCCAGCAGTTTGCCGGTCGGCAATCAGCCCCAGCATTTT.

The gene calls are TRBV4-3 and TRBJ2-7, with 7 nucleotides matching TRBD2. This CDR3 comprises 14 residues. Trimming cost V 1 base and J 2 bases; bases outside gene matches: 2. CDR1 is LGHNA, CDR2 YSLEER, per germline. This chain's CDR3 is CASSQVLATYEQYF. In DNA form, the CDR3 reads TGCGCCAGCAGCCAAGTACTAGCGACCTACGAGCAGTACTTC.

The chain is built from TRBV9 and TRBJ2-7, with unresolved D. This CDR3 is built from 16 residues. Trimming removed 4 bases from V and 2 bases from J, with 19 bases in between. The germline V gene has CDR1 SGDLS and CDR2 YYNGEE. CDR3 in amino acids: CASSPAHILSPYEQYF. DNA of the CDR3: TGTGCCAGCAGCCCAGCCCATATCCTCTCCCCCTACGAGCAGTACTTC.

The rearrangement uses TRBV19 and TRBJ2-7; 7 nucleotides match TRBD1. With 3 bases clipped from V and 6 bases from J, the junction kept 5 bases outside the gene matches. Germline CDR1 is LNHDA and CDR2 is SQIVND (reference sequence). This CDR3 has 13 amino acids. CDR3 sequence (DNA): TGTGCCAGTAGTATGGTGGCAGGGGGCGAGCAGTACTTC. As protein: CASSMVAGGEQYF. The full variable domain, with the rest looked up from reference TRBV19 and TRBJ2-7, is DGGITQSPKYLFRKEGQNVTLSCEQNLNHDAMYWYRQDPGQGLRLIYYSQIVNDFQKGDIAEGYSVSREKKESFPLTVTSAQKNPTAFYLCASSMVAGGEQYFGPGTRLTVT.

The chain uses TRBV4-1 and TRBJ2-1, with a possible D match to TRBD2 (5 bases). The germline V and J ends were trimmed by 2 bases and 0 bases, with 11 bases remaining between them. This CDR3 has 16 residues. Germline lookup yields CDR1 MGHRA and CDR2 YSYEKL. CDR3 coding DNA: TGCGCCAGCAGCCAACGAGCGGAGGCCTCCTACAATGAGCAGTTCTTC. Its protein is CASSQRAEASYNEQFF.

V usage is TRBV28 and J usage is TRBJ1-3, with D tentatively TRBD1 (5 bases). The CDR3 is 15 residues long. In germline, CDR1 is MDHEN, CDR2 SYDVKM. The V end was cut by 5 bases, the J end by 0 bases, with 11 bases between. Written as DNA, the CDR3 is TGTGCCAGCAGTGATCTAGGGGTCTCTGGAAACACCATATATTTT. It yields the protein CASSDLGVSGNTIYF. The complete variable domain, with remaining parts taken from reference TRBV28 and TRBJ1-3, reads DVKVTQSSRYLVKRTGEKVFLECVQDMDHENMFWYRQDPGLGLRLIYFSYDVKMKEKGDIPEGYSVSREKKERFSLILESASTNQTSMYLCASSDLGVSGNTIYFGEGSWLTVV.

The chain couples TRBV12-1 to TRBJ2-7. TRBV12-1 is a pseudogene. This CDR3 has 15 amino acids. DNA of the CDR3: TGTGCCAGCAGCTCCCGGGGCAGGGAATCCCACGAGCAGTACTTC. Protein product: CASSSRGRESHEQYF.

The chain links TRBV11-2 to TRBJ2-7; perhaps TRBD2 as D (5 bases). V lost 1 base and J lost 0, with 7 bases in between. Looked up from germline, CDR1 is SGHAT and CDR2 is FQNNGV. This CDR3 comprises 14 residues. This CDR3 is CASSLAGSSYEQYF. The CDR3 nucleotides are TGTGCCAGCAGCTTAGCGGGGTCCTCCTACGAGCAGTACTTC.

The rearrangement uses TRBV5-1 and TRBJ2-1, with D perhaps matching TRBD1 (5 bases). The V end was cut by 3 bases, the J end by 0 bases, with 10 bases between. The germline CDR1 and CDR2 sequences are SGHRS and YFSETQ. The CDR3 spans 15 residues. The CDR3 DNA reads TGCGCCAGCAGCTGGGGCCAAAACTCCTACAATGAGCAGTTCTTC. It translates to CASSWGQNSYNEQFF.

The V gene is TRBV4-3, the J gene TRBJ1-5; D possibly corresponds to TRBD1 (5 bases). V shed 1 base and J shed 7 bases, with 17 bases lying between them. The CDR3 contains 16 residues. CDR1 and CDR2 (germline): LGHNA, YSLEER. The CDR3 loop is CASSQVYQGQEQPQHF. The CDR3 nucleotides are TGCGCCAGCAGCCAAGTTTATCAGGGTCAGGAACAGCCCCAGCATTTT.

Note on this clone: Other nucleotide sequences in the sample specify the same CDR3. This chain links TRBV28 with TRBJ1-5; D is unclear. CDR3 size: 15 residues. Between the trimmed V and J ends, which lost 7 bases and 3 bases, there was a span of 16 bases. Germline V gene lookup returns CDR1 MDHEN and CDR2 SYDVKM. CDR3 DNA sequence: TGTGCCAGCACCCATTTAGGGCAGTTCAATCAGCCCCAGCATTTT. Translated: CASTHLGQFNQPQHF.

In DNA form, the CDR3 reads TGTGCCAGCAGTGGACTAGCGGGAGCAGATACGCAGTATTTT. This translates into CASSGLAGADTQYF. The rearrangement uses TRBV6-1 and TRBJ2-3; 12 bases are a match to TRBD2. The germline gives CDR1 MNHNS, CDR2 SASEGT. The CDR3 is made up of 14 amino acids. With V trimmed by 4 bases and J by 4 bases, 0 bases remained unmatched.

This clone was picked up one time. The rearrangement joins TRBV4-1 to TRBJ2-3, with 8 bases fitting TRBD2. CDR1 MGHRA and CDR2 YSYEKL come from the germline V gene. CDR3 length: 19 residues. The J segment lost 2 bases and the V segment lost 2 bases, leaving 15 bases of the junction unmatched. The CDR3 nucleotides are TGCGCCAGCAGCCAATTTGTGGCCGACGGGGGGGCCGACACAGATACGCAGTATTTT. Protein product: CASSQFVADGGADTDTQYF.

The chain uses TRBV19 and TRBJ1-1, with a tentative D call TRBD1 (6 bases). The CDR3 covers 12 residues. The germline V and J ends were trimmed by 8 bases and 0 bases, with 7 bases remaining between them. The germline V gene has CDR1 LNHDA and CDR2 SQIVND (reference sequence). The CDR3 loop is CASWTVNTEAFF. For the CDR3, the DNA is TGTGCCAGTTGGACAGTGAACACTGAAGCTTTCTTT.

The V and J genes are TRBV9 and TRBJ2-7, with TRBD1 matching over 10 bases. This CDR3 spans 12 amino acids. J was trimmed by 6 bases and V by 4 bases; bases with no gene match: 1. Per germline, CDR1 SGDLS and CDR2 YYNGEE. The CDR3 bases are TGTGCCAGCAGCCGGACAGGGGGCGAGCAGTACTTC. It encodes CASSRTGGEQYF.